The 22 T cell receptor beta chains below were found in one sample sequenced in a study of neurological immune-mediated disorders. Via MiXCR, TCRdb re-called the 5' RACE reads, giving one row per CDR3 protein. The table has under 50,000 distinct CDR3 sequences, 11% seen once; the top ten hold 3% to 4.5%. Material: CD4+ T cells from blood. Every receptor here comes from a woman aged 30 to 39 with HTLV-1-associated myelopathy (HAM/TSP).

This clonotype was counted at least ten times. This chain connects TRBV6-2 or TRBV6-3 to TRBJ1-5; D not certain. V lost 6 bases to trimming and J lost 7 bases, with 16 bases between them. Germline V CDR1 and CDR2: MNHEY, SVGEGT. This CDR3 has 14 residues. CDR3 nucleotide sequence: TGTGCCAGCAGCCACATAGAGGGCTGGCAGCCCCAGCATTTT. Protein: CASSHIEGWQPQHF.

The table lists this clonotype with many counts. The genes are TRBV7-6 and TRBJ1-3; the D is unclear. V lost 1 base to trimming and J lost 1 base, with 5 bases between them. The CDR3 length is 14 residues. CDR1 and CDR2 from the germline V gene are SGHVS and FNYEAQ. This CDR3 is CASSLERSGNTIYF. In DNA, the CDR3 is TGTGCCAGCAGCTTAGAGAGATCTGGAAACACCATATATTTT.

This clonotype showed up many times. The CDR3 coding sequence is TGCAGTGCTAATACTCACAGGGCCTCAACCTACGAGCAGTACTTC. Residues: CSANTHRASTYEQYF. V gene TRBV20-1 combines with J gene TRBJ2-7, with TRBD1 as a possible D gene (6 bases). This CDR3 is 15 amino acids long. The V gene's germline CDR1 is DFQATT and CDR2 SNEGSKA (reference sequence). The germline V and J ends were trimmed by 4 bases and 2 bases, with 18 bases remaining between them.

This clonotype was detected ten times or more. The chain joins TRBV5-1 to TRBJ2-2; D ambiguous. Trimming took off 1 base at V and 2 bases at J, with 6 bases between the two ends. This CDR3 contains 14 residues. Germline V gives CDR1 SGHRS, CDR2 YFSETQ. CDR3: CASSLSANTGELFF. CDR3 nucleotides: TGCGCCAGCAGCTTGTCGGCCAACACCGGGGAGCTGTTTTTT.

This clonotype was picked up a small number of times. This rearrangement joins TRBV10-1 to TRBJ2-1, with no clear D. The germline V gene has CDR1 WNHNN and CDR2 SYGVQD (reference sequence). The CDR3 runs 13 residues. Trimming removed 2 bases at V and 6 bases at J, with 8 bases between. CDR3 coding DNA: TGCGCCAGCAGTGAGAACCGTCCCAATGAGCAGTTCTTC. Amino acid sequence: CASSENRPNEQFF.

This clonotype showed up many times. The V and J genes are TRBV4-2 and TRBJ2-2; maybe TRBD2 (6 bases). Germline V gene sequence: CDR1 LGHNA, CDR2 YNFKEQ. This CDR3 has 15 amino acids. With 0 bases removed from V and 6 bases from J, the gap between germline ends came to 11 bases. This CDR3 is CASSQDLGTPGELFF. As DNA, the CDR3 is TGTGCCAGCAGCCAAGATCTCGGGACTCCCGGGGAGCTGTTTTTT.

Sample share makes this clonotype medium-sized. The chain combines TRBV5-1 with TRBJ1-1, with D possibly being TRBD1 (5 bases). The CDR3 is 14 residues long. V was clipped by 0 bases and J by 7 bases, with 13 bases between them. From germline, CDR1 is SGHRS and CDR2 YFSETQ. The CDR3 bases are TGCGCCAGCAGCTTGGAGTCGTCGCAGGGTGAAGCTTTCTTT. Its protein is CASSLESSQGEAFF.

This clonotype was counted ten times or more. CDR3 sequence (DNA): TGCGCCAGCAGGACTAGCGGGGGTCTCTACGAGCAGTACTTC. Protein sequence: CASRTSGGLYEQYF. This rearrangement joins TRBV5-1 to TRBJ2-7; 12 nucleotides agree with TRBD2. V lost 5 bases, J lost 3 bases, and 3 bases stayed unmatched. The CDR3 sequence is 14 residues long. Germline V gives CDR1 SGHRS, CDR2 YFSETQ.

This clonotype was counted ten times or more. V usage is TRBV7-9 and J usage is TRBJ2-2; 7 bases match TRBD1. The V gene end was trimmed by 5 bases and the J gene end by 5 bases; junction bases not matched to a gene: 5. This CDR3 comprises 14 residues. The germline CDR1 and CDR2 sequences are SEHNR and FQNEAQ (reference sequence). This CDR3 reads CASSDFRGTGELFF. The CDR3 DNA reads TGTGCCAGCAGCGACTTCAGGGGGACCGGGGAGCTGTTTTTT. Complete variable domain (other parts from reference TRBV7-9 and TRBJ2-2): DTGVSQNPRHKITKRGQNVTFRCDPISEHNRLYWYRQTLGQGPEFLTYFQNEAQLEKSRLLSDRFSAERPKGSFSTLEIQRTEQGDSAMYLCASSDFRGTGELFFGEGSRLTVL.

The sample holds many counts of this clonotype. The chain employs TRBV5-1 and TRBJ2-7; 8 nucleotides align to TRBD1. V dropped 2 bases and J dropped 2; count of bases not matched to a gene: 6. This CDR3 has 15 residues. The germline V gene encodes CDR1 SGHRS and CDR2 YFSETQ. The CDR3 coding sequence is TGCGCCAGCAGCTTAGGACAGGGAGAAACCTACGAGCAGTACTTC. This codes for CASSLGQGETYEQYF.

The rearrangement uses TRBV29-1 and TRBJ2-5; weak D call: TRBD2 (5 bases). Trimming cost V 5 bases and J 3 bases, with 13 bases left between them. The CDR3 is 13 residues long. Germline loops: CDR1 SQVTM, CDR2 ANQGSEA. The CDR3 region is CSVSLDLKETQYF. In DNA form, the CDR3 reads TGCAGCGTTTCCCTGGACTTGAAAGAGACCCAGTACTTC. Combining the CDR3 with reference TRBV29-1 and TRBJ2-5 gives the whole variable domain SAVISQKPSRDICQRGTSLTIQCQVDSQVTMMFWYRQQPGQSLTLIATANQGSEATYESGFVIDKFPISRPNLTFSTLTVSNMSPEDSSIYLCSVSLDLKETQYFGPGTRLLVL.

This clonotype showed up many times. The J gene is TRBJ1-5, the V gene TRBV6-1; 9 positions agree with TRBD1. V shed 2 bases, J shed 6 bases, and the junction held 8 bases outside the gene matches. The CDR3 is made up of 16 amino acids. Per the germline V gene, CDR1 is MNHNS and CDR2 is SASEGT. CDR3 region: CASSEPTGGAGQPQHF. The CDR3 region has the DNA TGTGCCAGCAGTGAACCCACAGGGGGCGCGGGTCAGCCCCAGCATTTT.

This clonotype was picked up many times. This chain uses TRBV7-2 with TRBJ2-7; D is unresolved. This CDR3 spans 15 amino acids. CDR1 and CDR2 (germline): SGHTA, FQGNSA. V shed 6 bases and J shed 2 bases, with 17 bases lying between them. The CDR3 here is CASSSSGPKPYEQYF. For the CDR3, the DNA is TGTGCCAGCAGTTCCTCCGGGCCAAAACCCTACGAGCAGTACTTC.

The V call is TRBV21-1, the J call TRBJ2-3; TRBD1, as called in the table, went unchecked against the DNA. TRBV21-1 is given as a pseudogene. The CDR3 is made up of 18 amino acids. CDR3 coding DNA: TGTGCCAGCAGCAAACACACGGGACAGCCTCGGGAGACAGATACACAGTATTTT. This gives the protein CASSKHTGQPRETDTQYF.

This clonotype has at least ten counts. The rearrangement links TRBV5-1 to TRBJ1-2; D unresolved. The CDR3 contains 18 residues. V was trimmed by 1 base and J by 1 base, leaving 20 bases between them. CDR1 and CDR2 from the germline V gene are SGHRS and YFSETQ. CDR3 residues: CASSLRSSTEVLNYGYTF. CDR3 coding DNA: TGCGCCAGCAGCTTGAGATCATCTACAGAAGTACTTAACTATGGCTACACCTTC.

This clonotype was recorded a few times. V is TRBV7-9 and J is TRBJ2-7; D is perhaps TRBD1 (5 bases). CDR1 SEHNR and CDR2 FQNEAQ come from the germline V gene (reference sequence). Trimming left V 7 bases short and J 1 base short, with 17 bases between. This CDR3 is built from 15 residues. The CDR3 reads CASISTPGKSYEQYF. CDR3 coding DNA: TGTGCCAGCATCTCTACCCCAGGGAAGTCCTACGAGCAGTACTTC. Full variable domain (missing parts from reference TRBV7-9 and TRBJ2-7): DTGVSQNPRHKITKRGQNVTFRCDPISEHNRLYWYRQTLGQGPEFLTYFQNEAQLEKSRLLSDRFSAERPKGSFSTLEIQRTEQGDSAMYLCASISTPGKSYEQYFGPGTRLTVT.

The chain carries TRBV30 and TRBJ2-7, with 8 bases that match TRBD1. The germline CDR1 and CDR2 sequences are GTSNPN and SVGIG (reference sequence). V gave up 3 bases and J gave up 2 bases; unmatched junction bases: 3. The CDR3 runs to 13 residues. CDR3 coding DNA: TGTGCCTGGAGCAGGGACAGGACCTACGAGCAGTACTTC. This translates into CAWSRDRTYEQYF.

This clonotype was seen ten or more times. The V call is TRBV7-2, the J call TRBJ2-1; weak D call: TRBD2 (5 bases). The germline CDR1 and CDR2 sequences are SGHTA and FQGNSA. CDR3 length: 18 residues. Trimming removed 3 bases from V and 0 bases from J, with 18 bases in between. The CDR3, as DNA: TGTGCCAGCAGCTTCCGCTCTGGAGTAGCGAGCTCCTACAATGAGCAGTTCTTC. It codes for CASSFRSGVASSYNEQFF. The full variable domain, its missing parts supplied by reference TRBV7-2 and TRBJ2-1, is GAGVSQSPSNKVTEKGKDVELRCDPISGHTALYWYRQSLGQGLEFLIYFQGNSAPDKSGLPSDRFSAERTGGSVSTLTIQRTQQEDSAVYLCASSFRSGVASSYNEQFFGPGTRLTVL.

V is TRBV20-1 and J is TRBJ2-7; TRBD1 agrees at 7 bases. The CDR3 totals 15 residues. J gave up 7 bases and V 0 bases, and 12 bases lay outside the gene matches. Looked up from germline, CDR1 is DFQATT and CDR2 is SNEGSKA (reference sequence). The CDR3: CSARETGFLLVEQYF. CDR3 coding DNA: TGCAGTGCTAGAGAGACAGGGTTCCTCTTAGTAGAGCAGTACTTC.

This clonotype was found many times. The rearrangement links TRBV6-5 to TRBJ1-2, with D possibly TRBD1 on 6 matching bases. CDR1 is MNHEY, CDR2 SVGAGI, per germline. There are 11 residues in the CDR3. V lost 8 bases and J 5 bases, leaving 9 bases between the germline ends. Written as DNA, the CDR3 is TGTGCCAGCGGGGGCTCGTATGGCTACACCTTC. It is translated as CASGGSYGYTF.

This clonotype was counted at least ten times. This chain links TRBV7-9 with TRBJ1-1; a weak D match, TRBD1 (6 bases). This CDR3 region has 15 residues. V was clipped by 1 base and J by 1 base, with 10 bases between them. Germline CDR1 reads SEHNR; CDR2 reads FQNEAQ (reference sequence). DNA for the CDR3: TGTGCCAGCAGCTTAGGGGGCAGGGGGAACACTGAAGCTTTCTTT. Translating it yields CASSLGGRGNTEAFF.

This clonotype was counted many times. The chain combines TRBV10-3 with TRBJ1-2; the match to TRBD1 covers 8 bases. V gave up 3 bases and J gave up 8 bases; unmatched junction bases: 8. Germline CDR1 ENHRY, CDR2 SYGVKD. There are 14 residues in the CDR3. CDR3 region: CAISDHRGNKGYTF. As DNA, the CDR3 is TGTGCCATCAGTGACCACAGGGGGAACAAGGGCTACACCTTC.